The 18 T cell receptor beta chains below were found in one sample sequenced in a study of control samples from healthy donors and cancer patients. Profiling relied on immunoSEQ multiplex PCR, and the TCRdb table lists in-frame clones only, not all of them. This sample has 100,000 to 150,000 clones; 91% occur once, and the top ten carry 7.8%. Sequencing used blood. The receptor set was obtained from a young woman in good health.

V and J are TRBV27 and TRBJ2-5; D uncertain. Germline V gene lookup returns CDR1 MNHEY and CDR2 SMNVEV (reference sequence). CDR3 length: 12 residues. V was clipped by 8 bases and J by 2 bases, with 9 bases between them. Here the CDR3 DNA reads TGTGCCAGCGTATCGCCTCAAGAGACCCAGTACTTC. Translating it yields CASVSPQETQYF.

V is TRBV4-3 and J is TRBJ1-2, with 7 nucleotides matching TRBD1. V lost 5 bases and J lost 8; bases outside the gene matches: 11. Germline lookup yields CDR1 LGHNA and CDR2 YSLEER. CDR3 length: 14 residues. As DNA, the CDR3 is TGCGCCAGCAGCTATTCGGACAGGCAGCTAGGCTACACCTTC. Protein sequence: CASSYSDRQLGYTF.

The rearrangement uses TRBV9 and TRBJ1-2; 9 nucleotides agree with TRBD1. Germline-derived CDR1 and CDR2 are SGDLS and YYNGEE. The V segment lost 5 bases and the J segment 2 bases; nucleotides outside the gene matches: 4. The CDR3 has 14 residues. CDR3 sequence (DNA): TGTGCCAGCAGACATGACAGGGGGAACTATGGCTACACCTTC. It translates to CASRHDRGNYGYTF. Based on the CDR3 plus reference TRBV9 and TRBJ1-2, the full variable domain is DSGVTQTPKHLITATGQRVTLRCSPRSGDLSVYWYQQSLDQGLQFLIQYYNGEERAKGNILERFSAQQFPDLHSELNLSSLELGDSALYFCASRHDRGNYGYTFGSGTRLTVV.

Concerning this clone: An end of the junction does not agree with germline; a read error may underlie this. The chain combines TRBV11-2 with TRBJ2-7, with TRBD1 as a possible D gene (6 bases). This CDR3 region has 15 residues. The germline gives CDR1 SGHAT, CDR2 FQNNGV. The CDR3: CASSFEQGPSFEQYF. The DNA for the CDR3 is TGTGCCAGCAGCTTCGAACAGGGACCTTCCTTCGAGCAGTACTTC. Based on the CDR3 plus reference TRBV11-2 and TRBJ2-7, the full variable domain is EAGVAQSPRYKIIEKRQSVAFWCNPISGHATLYWYQQILGQGPKLLIQFQNNGVVDDSQLPKDRFSAERLKGVDSTLKIQPAKLEDSAVYLCASSFEQGPSFEQYFGPGTRLTVT.

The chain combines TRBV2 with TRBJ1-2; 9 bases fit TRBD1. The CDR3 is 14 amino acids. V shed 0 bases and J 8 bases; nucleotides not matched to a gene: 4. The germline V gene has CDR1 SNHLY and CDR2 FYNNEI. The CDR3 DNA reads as TGTGCCAGCAGTGAAGCGCTTACAGGGGGCGGCTACACCTTC. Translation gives CASSEALTGGGYTF.

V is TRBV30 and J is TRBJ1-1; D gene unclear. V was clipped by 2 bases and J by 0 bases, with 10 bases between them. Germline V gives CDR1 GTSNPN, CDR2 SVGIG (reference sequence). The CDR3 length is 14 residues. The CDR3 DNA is TGTGCCTGGAGTAGTATGGACCTGAACACTGAAGCTTTCTTT. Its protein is CAWSSMDLNTEAFF.

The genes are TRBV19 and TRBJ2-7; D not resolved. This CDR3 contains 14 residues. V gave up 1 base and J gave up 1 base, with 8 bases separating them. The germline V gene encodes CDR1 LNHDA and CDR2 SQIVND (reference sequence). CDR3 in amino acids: CASSIGPGSYEQYF. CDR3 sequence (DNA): TGTGCCAGTAGTATAGGGCCCGGGTCCTACGAGCAGTACTTC.

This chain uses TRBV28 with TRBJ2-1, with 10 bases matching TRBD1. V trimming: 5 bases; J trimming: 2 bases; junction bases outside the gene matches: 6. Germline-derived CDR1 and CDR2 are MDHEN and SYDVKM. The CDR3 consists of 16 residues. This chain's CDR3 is CASSASGTGAYNEQFF. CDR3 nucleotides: TGTGCCAGCAGTGCCTCCGGGACAGGGGCCTACAATGAGCAGTTCTTC. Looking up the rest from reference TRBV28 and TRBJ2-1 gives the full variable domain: DVKVTQSSRYLVKRTGEKVFLECVQDMDHENMFWYRQDPGLGLRLIYFSYDVKMKEKGDIPEGYSVSREKKERFSLILESASTNQTSMYLCASSASGTGAYNEQFFGPGTRLTVL.

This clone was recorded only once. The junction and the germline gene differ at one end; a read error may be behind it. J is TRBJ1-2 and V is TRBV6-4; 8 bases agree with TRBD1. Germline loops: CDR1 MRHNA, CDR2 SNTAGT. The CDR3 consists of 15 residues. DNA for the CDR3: TGTGCCAGCAATGACCCGGACAGGGTTTCTAATGGCTACACCTTC. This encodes CASNDPDRVSNGYTF.

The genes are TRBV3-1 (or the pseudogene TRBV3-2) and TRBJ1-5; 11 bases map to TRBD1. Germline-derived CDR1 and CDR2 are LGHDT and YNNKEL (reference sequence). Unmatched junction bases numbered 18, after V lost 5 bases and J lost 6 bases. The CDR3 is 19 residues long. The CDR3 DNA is TGTGCCAGCAGCTCGTATTCCAGGACAGGGGACAGGGGGGTTCAGCCCCAGCATTTT. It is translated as CASSSYSRTGDRGVQPQHF.

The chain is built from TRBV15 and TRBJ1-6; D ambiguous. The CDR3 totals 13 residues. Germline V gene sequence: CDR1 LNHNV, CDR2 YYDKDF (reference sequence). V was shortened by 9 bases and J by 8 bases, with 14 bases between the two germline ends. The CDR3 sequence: CATGDGVDSPLHF. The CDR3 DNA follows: TGTGCCACTGGGGATGGGGTAGATTCACCCCTCCACTTT.

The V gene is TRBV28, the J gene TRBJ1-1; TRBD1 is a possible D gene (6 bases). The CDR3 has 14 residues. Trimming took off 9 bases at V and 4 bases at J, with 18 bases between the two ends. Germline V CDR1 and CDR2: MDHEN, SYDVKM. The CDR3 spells CASRIQGESTEAFF. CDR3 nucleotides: TGTGCCAGTAGAATACAGGGAGAGAGCACTGAAGCTTTCTTT.

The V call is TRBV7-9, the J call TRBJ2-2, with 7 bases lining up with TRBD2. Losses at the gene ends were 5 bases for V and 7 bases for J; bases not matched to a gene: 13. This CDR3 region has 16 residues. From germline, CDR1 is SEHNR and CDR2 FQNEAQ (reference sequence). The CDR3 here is CASSPQGGRRGGELFF. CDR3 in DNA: TGTGCCAGCAGCCCCCAGGGAGGGCGGAGAGGCGGGGAGCTGTTTTTT.

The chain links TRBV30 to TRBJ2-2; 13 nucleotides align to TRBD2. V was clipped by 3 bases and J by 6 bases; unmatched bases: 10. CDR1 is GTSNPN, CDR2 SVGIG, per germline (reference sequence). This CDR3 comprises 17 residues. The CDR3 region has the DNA TGTGCCTGGAGCCACGGACTAGCGGGAGTTACGGCCGGGGAGCTGTTTTTT. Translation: CAWSHGLAGVTAGELFF.

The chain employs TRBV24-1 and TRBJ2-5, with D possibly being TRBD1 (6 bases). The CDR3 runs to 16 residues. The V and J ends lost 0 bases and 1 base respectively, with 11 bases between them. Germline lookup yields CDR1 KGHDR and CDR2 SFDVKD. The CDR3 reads CATSDLQEDSQETQYF. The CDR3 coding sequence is TGTGCCACCAGTGATTTGCAGGAGGACAGCCAAGAGACCCAGTACTTC.

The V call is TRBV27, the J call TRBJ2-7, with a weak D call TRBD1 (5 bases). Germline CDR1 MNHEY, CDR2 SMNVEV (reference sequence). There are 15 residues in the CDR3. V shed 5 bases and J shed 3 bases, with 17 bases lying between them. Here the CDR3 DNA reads TGTGCCAGCAGTCCCCCCGGACACGGATACTACGAGCAGTACTTC. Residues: CASSPPGHGYYEQYF.

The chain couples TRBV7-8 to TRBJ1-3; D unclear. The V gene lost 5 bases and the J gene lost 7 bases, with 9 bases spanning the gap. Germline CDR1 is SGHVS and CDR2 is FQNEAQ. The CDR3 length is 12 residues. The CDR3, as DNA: TGTGCCAGCAGCCAATTTGGCAACACCATATATTTT. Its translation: CASSQFGNTIYF.

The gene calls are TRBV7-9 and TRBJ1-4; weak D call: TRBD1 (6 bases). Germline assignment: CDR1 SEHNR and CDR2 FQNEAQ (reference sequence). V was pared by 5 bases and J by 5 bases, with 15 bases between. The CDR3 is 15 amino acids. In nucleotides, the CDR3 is TGTGCCAGCAGCCAGGGGTTGGTCGGGAATGAAAAACTGTTTTTT. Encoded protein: CASSQGLVGNEKLFF.